This TCR beta chain is from a study of blood T cell repertoires in COVID-19. Study-wide background: Whether acute or convalescent, the COVID-19 samples came from the United States, Italy and Spain. PBMCs, B-cell-depleted T cells, or T cells were the source of the cDNA or gDNA that made up the material.

Authors' methods: Estimates of nucleated cell counts were drawn from the amplification of reference gene primers. TCRdb's table, derived via immunoSEQ multiplex PCR, lists solely in-frame clones and lacks some. Clone size and V and J calls were adopted from that table, with D and trimming inferred from the DNA. The sample lists some 170,000 clones; about 79% were seen once. Sequenced input: peripheral blood. The receptor was derived from a woman in her sixties or seventies with acute or convalescent COVID-19.

The CDR3 DNA reads as TGTGCCAGCAGCCAAGGGAGGGATTCACCCCTCCACTTT. Translating it yields CASSQGRDSPLHF. V usage is TRBV3-1 (or the pseudogene TRBV3-2) and J usage is TRBJ1-6; D not resolved. Trimming removed 1 base at V and 8 bases at J, with 6 bases between. There are 13 residues in the CDR3. Looked up from germline, CDR1 is LGHDT and CDR2 is YNNKEL (reference sequence).